The T cell receptor (beta chain) under discussion was sequenced for a study of vaccination and CD4 T cells after COVID-19. About the research overall: The study collected post-vaccine samples a median 72 days after dose two, with a range of 14 to 241. Overlapping SARS-CoV-2, HCoV-NL63, HCoV-OC43 and HCoV-229E spike peptides stimulated the cells.

Sequencing of DNA taken from cultured CD4+ T cells relied on the Oncomine TCR Beta short-read assay. Cultures of CD4+ T cells served as the source for extracting genomic DNA. TCRdb re-called the PCR reads with MiXCR, one entry per CDR3 protein. This table has tens of thousands of distinct CDR3 sequences, 64% appearing once. With regard to this clonotype: Its specificity is not known.

This CDR3 has 16 residues. Between the trimmed V and J ends, which lost 2 bases and 0 bases, there was a span of 11 bases. Germline-derived CDR1 and CDR2 are MNHEY and SVGEGT. Treatment noted: approximately 9-day PBMC culture with coronavirus spike peptide pools or control peptides (ViraFEST assay). With peptide pools, ViraFEST first expanded antigen-specific T cells and afterwards sequenced their TCRs. The material sequenced was CD4+ T cells from blood, cultured in vitro. The gene calls are TRBV6-2 or TRBV6-3 and TRBJ1-5; the D is unclear. The receptor was isolated from a human donor who had recovered from COVID-19. The CDR3 region is CASSYAGTHSNQPQHF. Written as DNA, the CDR3 is TGTGCCAGCAGTTACGCCGGTACCCATAGCAATCAGCCCCAGCATTTT.